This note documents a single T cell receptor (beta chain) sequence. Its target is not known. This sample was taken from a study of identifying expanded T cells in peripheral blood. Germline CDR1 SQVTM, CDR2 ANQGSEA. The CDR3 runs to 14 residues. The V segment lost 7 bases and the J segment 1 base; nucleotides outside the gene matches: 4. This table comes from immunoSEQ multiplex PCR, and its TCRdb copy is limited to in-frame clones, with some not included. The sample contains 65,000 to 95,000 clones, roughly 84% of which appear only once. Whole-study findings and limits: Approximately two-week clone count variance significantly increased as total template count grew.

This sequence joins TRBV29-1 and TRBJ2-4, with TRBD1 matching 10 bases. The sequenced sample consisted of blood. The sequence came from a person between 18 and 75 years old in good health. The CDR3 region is CSAGTGAAKNIQYF. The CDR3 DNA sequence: TGCAGCGCCGGGACAGGGGCGGCCAAAAACATTCAGTACTTC.